These T cell receptor beta chains were read from a single sample in a study of CD8 T cells in ankylosing spondylitis. TCRdb re-derived calls from the 5' RACE reads in MiXCR, one entry per CDR3 protein. In the table there are 700,000 to 1,000,000 distinct CDR3 sequences, about 10% of which are singletons. The sequenced sample consisted of blood, either unsorted or a sorted T cell fraction (not recorded which). The receptors derive from a male donor with ankylosing spondylitis. Each CDR3 is given with its conserved first and last residue. The order of the fields is V gene, J gene, clone size, CDR3 protein. Rows may omit the clone size; those that give it use once, few, many or a size class.

TRBV6-4	TRBJ2-3	.	CATLTGQLRADTQYF
TRBV12-3/TRBV12-4	TRBJ2-2	.	CASTSLLGELFF
TRBV5-1	TRBJ2-7	few	CASSLVVSASSYEQYF
TRBV5-1	TRBJ2-3	few	CASSLVGVTDTQYF
TRBV7-2	TRBJ2-7	.	CASSLQATGYEQYF
TRBV20-1	TRBJ2-1	few	CSARDFGQGAYNEQFF
TRBV20-1	TRBJ1-2	.	CSARENSYGYTF
TRBV3-1	TRBJ2-2	.	CACSQQNRAAGELFF
TRBV6-1	TRBJ1-2	.	CASSEWSQGGYNYGYTF
TRBV7-2	TRBJ2-7	.	CASFRDAPTGEQYF
TRBV20-1	TRBJ2-3	.	CSARDFTTDTQYF
TRBV5-1	TRBJ2-2	.	CASSISVANTGELFF
TRBV5-6	TRBJ2-2	few	CASSLAVKAGGGTGELFF
TRBV6-1	TRBJ2-3	.	CASSALSGGGGYTQYF
TRBV20-1	TRBJ2-3	few	CSARAGGQVDTQYF
TRBV4-3	TRBJ1-5	few	CASSQDHREGQPQHF
TRBV6-1	TRBJ1-6	few	CASSDWGRDSPLHF
TRBV11-2	TRBJ2-7	few	CASSFRPLAGGPYEQYF
TRBV6-1	TRBJ2-2	many	CASSLRGPLTGELFF
TRBV7-2	TRBJ2-2	many	CASSLVSAGGAGELFF
TRBV7-2	TRBJ2-1	few	CASSSLILSSYNEQFF
TRBV10-3	TRBJ1-3	.	CAISELQGSGNTIYF
TRBV20-1	TRBJ2-1	few	CSAPRLDRNEQFF
TRBV7-9	TRBJ2-1	.	CASSLNRGLAGFHNEQFF
TRBV20-1	TRBJ2-1	.	CSASPASGRTYNEQFF
TRBV30	TRBJ2-7	few	CAWTVWAGGIEQYF
TRBV20-1	TRBJ1-2	few	CSDFWWGGPGYTF
TRBV27	TRBJ2-5	.	CASRPIAGGETQYF
TRBV29-1	TRBJ2-5	.	CSVAAGRVETQYF